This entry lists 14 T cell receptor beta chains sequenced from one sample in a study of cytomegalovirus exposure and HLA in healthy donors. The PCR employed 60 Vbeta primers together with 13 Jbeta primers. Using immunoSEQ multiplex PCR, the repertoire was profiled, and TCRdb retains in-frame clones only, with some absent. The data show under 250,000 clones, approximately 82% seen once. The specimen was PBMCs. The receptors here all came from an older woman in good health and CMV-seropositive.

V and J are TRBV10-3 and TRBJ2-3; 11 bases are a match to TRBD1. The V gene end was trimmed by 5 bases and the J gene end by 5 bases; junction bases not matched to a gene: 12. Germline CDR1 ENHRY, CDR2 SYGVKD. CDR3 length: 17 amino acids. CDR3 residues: CAISPLKGQGVIDTQYF. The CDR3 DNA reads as TGTGCCATCAGTCCCCTTAAGGGACAGGGGGTAATAGATACGCAGTATTTT.

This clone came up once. CDR3 bases: TGTGCCAGCAGTTTAGAACCTACAGGGGGCGCCTTCACTGGGGCCAACGTCCTGACTTTC. This codes for CASSLEPTGGAFTGANVLTF. This chain uses TRBV27 with TRBJ2-6; 9 nucleotides match TRBD1. After removal of 2 bases from V and 2 bases from J, the junction contained 13 bases not matched to a gene. This CDR3 is 20 amino acids long. Germline values: CDR1 MNHEY, CDR2 SMNVEV (reference sequence).

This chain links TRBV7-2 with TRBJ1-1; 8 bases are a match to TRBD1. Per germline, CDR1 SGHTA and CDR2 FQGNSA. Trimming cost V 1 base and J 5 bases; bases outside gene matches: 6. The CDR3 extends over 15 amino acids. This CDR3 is CASSLGWDRRTEAFF. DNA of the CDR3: TGTGCCAGCAGCTTAGGGTGGGACAGGCGGACTGAAGCTTTCTTT.

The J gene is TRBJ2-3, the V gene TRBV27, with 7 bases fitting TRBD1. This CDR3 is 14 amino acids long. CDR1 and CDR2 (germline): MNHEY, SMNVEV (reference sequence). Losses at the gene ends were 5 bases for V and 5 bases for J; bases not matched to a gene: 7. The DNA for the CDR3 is TGTGCCAGCAGTCCACAGGGGTACTTAGATACGCAGTATTTT. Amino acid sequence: CASSPQGYLDTQYF.

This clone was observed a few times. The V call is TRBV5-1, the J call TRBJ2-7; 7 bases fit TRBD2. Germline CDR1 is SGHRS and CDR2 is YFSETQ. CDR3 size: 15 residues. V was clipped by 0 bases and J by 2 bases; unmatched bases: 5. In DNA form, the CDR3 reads TGCGCCAGCAGCTTGGAGACTAGCCGACCCTACGAGCAGTACTTC. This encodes CASSLETSRPYEQYF.

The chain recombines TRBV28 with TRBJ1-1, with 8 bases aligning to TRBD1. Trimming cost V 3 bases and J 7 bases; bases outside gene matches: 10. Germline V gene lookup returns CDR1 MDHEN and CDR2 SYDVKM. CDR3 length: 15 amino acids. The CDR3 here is CASSFGRQGAGEAFF. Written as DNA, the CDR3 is TGTGCCAGCAGTTTTGGGAGGCAGGGGGCTGGTGAAGCTTTCTTT. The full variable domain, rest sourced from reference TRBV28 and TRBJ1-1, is DVKVTQSSRYLVKRTGEKVFLECVQDMDHENMFWYRQDPGLGLRLIYFSYDVKMKEKGDIPEGYSVSREKKERFSLILESASTNQTSMYLCASSFGRQGAGEAFFGQGTRLTVV.

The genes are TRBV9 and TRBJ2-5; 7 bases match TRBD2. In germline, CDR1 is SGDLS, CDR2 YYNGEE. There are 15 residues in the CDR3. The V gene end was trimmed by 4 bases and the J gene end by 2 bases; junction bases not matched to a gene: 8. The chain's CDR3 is CASSSLGGTQETQYF. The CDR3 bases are TGTGCCAGCAGCTCCCTGGGGGGGACGCAAGAGACCCAGTACTTC.

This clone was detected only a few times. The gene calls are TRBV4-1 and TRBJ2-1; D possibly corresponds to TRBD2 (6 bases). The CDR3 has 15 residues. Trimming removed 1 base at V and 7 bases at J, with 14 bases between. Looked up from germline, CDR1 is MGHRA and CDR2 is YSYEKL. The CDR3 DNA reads TGCGCCAGCAGCCAAGCCTCGACTGGGGGGAATGAGCAGTTCTTC. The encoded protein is CASSQASTGGNEQFF.

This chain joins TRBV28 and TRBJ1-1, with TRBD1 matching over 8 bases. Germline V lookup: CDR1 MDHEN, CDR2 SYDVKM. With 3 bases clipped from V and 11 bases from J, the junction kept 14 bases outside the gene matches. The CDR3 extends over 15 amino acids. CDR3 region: CASSFSRQGSREAFF. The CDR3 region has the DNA TGTGCCAGCAGTTTTTCCAGACAGGGGTCCCGTGAGGCTTTCTTT. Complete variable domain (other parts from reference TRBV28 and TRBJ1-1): DVKVTQSSRYLVKRTGEKVFLECVQDMDHENMFWYRQDPGLGLRLIYFSYDVKMKEKGDIPEGYSVSREKKERFSLILESASTNQTSMYLCASSFSRQGSREAFFGQGTRLTVV.

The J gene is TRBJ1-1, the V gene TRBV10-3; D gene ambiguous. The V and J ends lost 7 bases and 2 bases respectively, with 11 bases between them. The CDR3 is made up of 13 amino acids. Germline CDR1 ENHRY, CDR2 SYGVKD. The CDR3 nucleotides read TGTGCCATCAAGTCTGCGCGAAACACTGAAGCTTTCTTT. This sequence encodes CAIKSARNTEAFF.

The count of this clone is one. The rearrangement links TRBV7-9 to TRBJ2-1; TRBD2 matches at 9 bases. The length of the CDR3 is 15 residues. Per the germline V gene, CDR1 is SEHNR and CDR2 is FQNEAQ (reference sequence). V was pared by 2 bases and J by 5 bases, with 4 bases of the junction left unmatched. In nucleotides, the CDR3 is TGTGCCAGCAGCTTATGGCGGGAGGGAGACAATGAGCAGTTCTTC. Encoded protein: CASSLWREGDNEQFF. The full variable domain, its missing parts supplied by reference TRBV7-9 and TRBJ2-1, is DTGVSQNPRHKITKRGQNVTFRCDPISEHNRLYWYRQTLGQGPEFLTYFQNEAQLEKSRLLSDRFSAERPKGSFSTLEIQRTEQGDSAMYLCASSLWREGDNEQFFGPGTRLTVL.

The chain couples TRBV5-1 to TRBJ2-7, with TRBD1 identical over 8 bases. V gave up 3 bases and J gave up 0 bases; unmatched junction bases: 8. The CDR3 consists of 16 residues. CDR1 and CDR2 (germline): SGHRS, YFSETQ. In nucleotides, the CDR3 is TGCGCCAGCAGCTCCGGACAGGGATTGAGCTCCTACGAGCAGTACTTC. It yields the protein CASSSGQGLSSYEQYF.

CDR3 in amino acids: CAGQSYGYTF. CDR3 nucleotides: TGTGCCGGTCAGTCGTATGGCTACACCTTC. This chain uses TRBV2 with TRBJ1-2; no clear D gene. In germline, CDR1 is SNHLY, CDR2 FYNNEI. The CDR3 is 10 residues long. V was trimmed by 11 bases and J by 5 bases, leaving 9 bases between them.

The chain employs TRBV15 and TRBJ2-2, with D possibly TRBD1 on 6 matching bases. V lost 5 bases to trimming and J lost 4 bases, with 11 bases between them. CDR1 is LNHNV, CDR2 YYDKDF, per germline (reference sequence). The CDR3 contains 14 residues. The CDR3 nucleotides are TGTGCCACCAGCCTTGACAGGTCCACCGGGGAGCTGTTTTTT. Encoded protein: CATSLDRSTGELFF.